This entry lists 31 T cell receptor beta chains sequenced from one sample in a study of blood T cell repertoires in COVID-19. Sequencing used immunoSEQ multiplex PCR; TCRdb keeps in-frame clones, though not all of them. The table has roughly 23,000 clones, 85% to 90% seen once. The sequenced sample consisted of peripheral blood. These receptor sequences come from a man between 65 and 79 years old with COVID-19, enrolled during active disease.

This chain links TRBV5-4 with TRBJ2-5; 13 bases agree with TRBD2. J was trimmed by 4 bases and V by 4 bases; bases with no gene match: 4. Germline values: CDR1 SGHNT, CDR2 YYREEE (reference sequence). This CDR3 has 15 residues. CDR3 residues: CASSRTSGRSETQYF. The DNA of the CDR3 is TGTGCCAGCAGCAGGACTAGCGGGAGATCAGAGACCCAGTACTTC.

This clone was observed a single time. The CDR3 DNA reads TGTGCCAGCAGCTCCGACTACTACGAGCAGTACTTC. Its translation is CASSSDYYEQYF. V is TRBV7-9 and J is TRBJ2-7; possible D gene TRBD2, 5 bases. V lost 4 bases to trimming and J lost 3 bases, with 7 bases between them. The CDR3 loop spans 12 amino acids. Germline-derived CDR1 and CDR2 are SEHNR and FQNEAQ (reference sequence).

The J gene is TRBJ1-1, the V gene TRBV7-8, with 7 bases matching TRBD1. Trimming took 4 bases from V and 5 from J; bases not matched to a gene: 7. Germline V gene lookup returns CDR1 SGHVS and CDR2 FQNEAQ. The CDR3 has 14 amino acids. The CDR3 protein is CASSSQTGQTEAFF. The CDR3 DNA is TGTGCCAGCAGCTCTCAGACAGGGCAGACTGAAGCTTTCTTT.

V is TRBV15 and J is TRBJ1-4; D unresolved. Germline V CDR1 and CDR2: LNHNV, YYDKDF (reference sequence). Trimming took 0 bases from V and 1 from J, leaving 6 bases between them. CDR3 length equals 15 residues. CDR3 region: CATSRDQITNEKLFF. CDR3 coding DNA: TGTGCCACCAGCAGAGATCAGATAACTAATGAAAAACTGTTTTTT.

The chain couples TRBV7-8 to TRBJ1-1, with 8 bases matching TRBD1. The germline CDR1 and CDR2 sequences are SGHVS and FQNEAQ. This CDR3 is 14 amino acids long. Germline trimming cut 1 base from V and 4 bases from J; bases unmatched to any gene: 2. The CDR3 region is CASSLDQGATEAFF. DNA for the CDR3: TGTGCCAGCAGCTTAGATCAGGGGGCCACTGAAGCTTTCTTT.

The CDR3 nucleotides read TGTGCCAGCAGCCCTTTAGCGGGGGGGCCAGATACGCAGTATTTT. This sequence encodes CASSPLAGGPDTQYF. The chain uses TRBV3-1 (or the pseudogene TRBV3-2) and TRBJ2-3; 11 bases align to TRBD2. Germline V CDR1 and CDR2: LGHDT, YNNKEL (reference sequence). This CDR3 has 15 residues. The ends lost 4 bases at V and 4 bases at J; junction bases unmatched: 4.

The gene calls are TRBV2 and TRBJ1-5, with D unclear. V gave up 10 bases and J gave up 3 bases, with 19 bases separating them. The length of the CDR3 is 15 residues. CDR1 is SNHLY, CDR2 FYNNEI, per germline. CDR3 coding DNA: TGTGCCACTTCCCCAAGCGGGAAACCCAATCAGCCCCAGCATTTT. It codes for CATSPSGKPNQPQHF.

The V call is TRBV7-2, the J call TRBJ2-1; maybe TRBD1 (6 bases). The CDR3 extends over 13 amino acids. Germline CDR1 SGHTA, CDR2 FQGNSA. V was cut by 1 base and J by 5 bases, with 6 bases left in between. For the CDR3, the DNA is TGTGCCAGCAGCTTAGACAGGGACAATGAGCAGTTCTTC. The encoded protein is CASSLDRDNEQFF.

A single count supports this clone. The chain carries TRBV6-5 and TRBJ1-1, with a tentative D call TRBD1 (5 bases). The CDR3 totals 12 residues. The germline V and J ends were trimmed by 3 bases and 8 bases, with 10 bases remaining between them. Germline lookup yields CDR1 MNHEY and CDR2 SVGAGI. CDR3 sequence: CASSYRGVEAFF. The CDR3 bases are TGTGCCAGCAGTTATCGGGGGGTAGAAGCTTTCTTT.

The chain links TRBV7-2 to TRBJ2-5; D gene ambiguous. The V end lost 2 bases, the J end lost 5 bases, and 6 bases lay between the germline ends. The CDR3 has 12 amino acids. In germline, CDR1 is SGHTA, CDR2 FQGNSA. The DNA of the CDR3 is TGTGCCAGCAGCTTATACGGTGAGACCCAGTACTTC. Protein sequence: CASSLYGETQYF. Full variable domain (rest looked up from reference TRBV7-2 and TRBJ2-5): GAGVSQSPSNKVTEKGKDVELRCDPISGHTALYWYRQSLGQGLEFLIYFQGNSAPDKSGLPSDRFSAERTGGSVSTLTIQRTQQEDSAVYLCASSLYGETQYFGPGTRLLVL.

The chain couples TRBV21-1 to TRBJ2-7; the DNA was not used to check the table's D call, TRBD2. TRBV21-1 is a known pseudogene. CDR3 size: 12 residues. The DNA for the CDR3 is TGTGCCAGCAATCTAGGAGTAGGCGAGCAGTACTTC. Protein: CASNLGVGEQYF.

V and J are TRBV5-1 and TRBJ2-3, with 8 bases aligning to TRBD1. The CDR3 contains 16 residues. Per germline, CDR1 SGHRS and CDR2 YFSETQ. V lost 3 bases, J lost 0 bases, and 6 bases stayed unmatched. The CDR3 DNA reads TGCGCCAGCAGCTGGGGACAGGCCACTAGCACAGATACGCAGTATTTT. Residues: CASSWGQATSTDTQYF.

This clone was seen more than once but under ten times. This chain joins TRBV15 and TRBJ1-5; a possible D gene is TRBD1 (5 bases). CDR1 and CDR2 (germline): LNHNV, YYDKDF (reference sequence). The V and J ends lost 1 base and 2 bases respectively, with 12 bases between them. The CDR3 totals 16 residues. CDR3 amino acids: CATSRGRGAGNQPQHF. In DNA form, the CDR3 reads TGTGCCACCAGCAGAGGGAGGGGCGCGGGCAATCAGCCCCAGCATTTT.

The rearrangement links TRBV7-7 to TRBJ2-2, with TRBD2 identical over 14 bases. The germline gives CDR1 SSHAT, CDR2 FNYEAQ (reference sequence). The V and J ends lost 5 bases and 1 base, in that order; junction bases with no gene match: 6. The CDR3 loop spans 18 amino acids. The CDR3 spells CASSPGTSGSLNTGELFF. CDR3 nucleotides: TGTGCCAGCAGCCCCGGGACTAGCGGGAGTCTGAACACCGGGGAGCTGTTTTTT.

This sequence joins TRBV6-5 and TRBJ1-6; no firm D call. CDR1 is MNHEY and CDR2 is SVGAGI in the germline V gene. Trimming left V 2 bases short and J 0 bases short, with 8 bases between. This CDR3 is 16 amino acids long. CDR3 in amino acids: CASSYDGSSYNSPLHF. The CDR3 DNA reads TGTGCCAGCAGTTACGATGGGAGCTCCTATAATTCACCCCTCCACTTT.

Only one count was recorded for this clone. V and J are TRBV11-2 and TRBJ2-3; D gene uncertain. Deletions cut 5 bases from V and 3 bases from J, with 18 bases between. Germline V gene lookup returns CDR1 SGHAT and CDR2 FQNNGV. This CDR3 contains 16 residues. CDR3 nucleotide sequence: TGTGCCAGCAGCCCCCTGTCTGGGCCCGTGACAGATACGCAGTATTTT. It translates to CASSPLSGPVTDTQYF.

The chain uses TRBV19 and TRBJ1-5, with TRBD1 as a possible D gene (5 bases). The CDR3 sequence is 13 residues long. The germline gives CDR1 LNHDA, CDR2 SQIVND (reference sequence). Trimming cost V 9 bases and J 4 bases, with 13 bases left between them. The CDR3 DNA sequence: TGTGCCAGCCTAGGACATCAGAATCAGCCCCAGCATTTT. This translates into CASLGHQNQPQHF.

J is TRBJ2-7 and V is TRBV10-2, with a weak D call TRBD2 (5 bases). Germline V lookup: CDR1 WSHSY, CDR2 SAAADI. The CDR3 sequence is 13 residues long. V lost 7 bases, J lost 3 bases, and 13 bases lay in between. CDR3 coding DNA: TGCGCCAGCACCTCGCCCGCGGGCTACGAGCAGTACTTC. Its protein product is CASTSPAGYEQYF.

The genes are TRBV12-3 or TRBV12-4 and TRBJ1-1, with unresolved D. The length of the CDR3 is 11 residues. The germline V and J ends were trimmed by 4 bases and 3 bases, with 3 bases remaining between them. The CDR3 DNA reads as TGTGCCAGCAGTTACTACACTGAAGCTTTCTTT. Protein sequence: CASSYYTEAFF.

This clone was seen a handful of times. Additional DNA sequences in this sample encode the identical CDR3. V usage is TRBV6-5 and J usage is TRBJ2-7, with D possibly matching TRBD1 (5 bases). This CDR3 region has 15 residues. The ends were cut back, 6 bases at V and 2 bases at J, with 17 bases in the middle. Germline lookup yields CDR1 MNHEY and CDR2 SVGAGI. CDR3 region: CASRLTRTRTYEQYF. The CDR3 region has the DNA TGTGCCAGCAGACTGACCCGGACACGTACCTACGAGCAGTACTTC.

This chain links TRBV12-5 with TRBJ2-7; D is tentatively TRBD1 or TRBD2 (9 bases each). Trimming took off 6 bases at V and 2 bases at J, with 23 bases between the two ends. The CDR3 totals 17 residues. The germline V gene has CDR1 LGHNT and CDR2 FRNRAP. CDR3 sequence: CASGGDRERLAAYEQYF. The DNA for the CDR3 is TGTGCTAGTGGCGGGGACAGGGAAAGACTAGCGGCCTACGAGCAGTACTTC. Supplemented by reference TRBV12-5 and TRBJ2-7, the full variable domain reads DARVTQTPRHKVTEMGQEVTMRCQPILGHNTVFWYRQTMMQGLELLAYFRNRAPLDDSGMPKDRFSAEMPDATLATLKIQPSEPRDSAVYFCASGGDRERLAAYEQYFGPGTRLTVT.

The chain employs TRBV4-2 and TRBJ2-7; 8 bases match TRBD2. Germline V gives CDR1 LGHNA, CDR2 YNFKEQ. The V and J ends lost 1 base and 3 bases, in that order; junction bases with no gene match: 8. The CDR3 has 16 residues. The DNA for the CDR3 is TGTGCCAGCAGCCAAGCCCTAGCGGGTGGGATCTACGAGCAGTACTTC. This gives the protein CASSQALAGGIYEQYF.

V and J are TRBV5-4 and TRBJ2-7, with TRBD2 matching over 7 bases. The CDR3 is 16 residues long. Losses at the gene ends were 4 bases for V and 3 bases for J; bases not matched to a gene: 13. Germline V lookup: CDR1 SGHNT, CDR2 YYREEE (reference sequence). The CDR3 loop is CASSPWGGRVNYEQYF. The CDR3, as DNA: TGTGCCAGCAGCCCTTGGGGGGGGAGGGTCAACTACGAGCAGTACTTC.

This clone was seen just once. The chain carries TRBV7-2 and TRBJ2-1, with TRBD2 matching over 8 bases. The CDR3 totals 15 residues. J was trimmed by 8 bases and V by 5 bases; bases with no gene match: 11. Germline V gene lookup returns CDR1 SGHTA and CDR2 FQGNSA. The CDR3 loop reads CASSPPSGSRYEQFF. DNA for the CDR3: TGTGCCAGCAGCCCTCCCAGCGGGAGTCGTTATGAGCAGTTCTTC. The full variable domain, in which reference TRBV7-2 and TRBJ2-1 provide the parts outside the CDR3, is GAGVSQSPSNKVTEKGKDVELRCDPISGHTALYWYRQSLGQGLEFLIYFQGNSAPDKSGLPSDRFSAERTGGSVSTLTIQRTQQEDSAVYLCASSPPSGSRYEQFFGPGTRLTVL.

This sequence joins TRBV3-1 (or the pseudogene TRBV3-2) and TRBJ2-5; 7 bases match TRBD1. V was pared by 5 bases and J by 1 base, with 10 bases of the junction left unmatched. Germline lookup yields CDR1 LGHDT and CDR2 YNNKEL (reference sequence). The CDR3 contains 16 residues. This chain's CDR3 is CASSDRDSLSQETQYF. CDR3 nucleotides: TGTGCCAGCAGCGATAGGGACAGCTTGTCCCAAGAGACCCAGTACTTC.

This chain connects TRBV10-3 to TRBJ2-1, with a weak D call TRBD1 (6 bases). CDR1 and CDR2 (germline): ENHRY, SYGVKD. V lost 3 bases, J lost 8 bases, and 14 bases lay in between. The CDR3 length is 14 residues. The CDR3 here is CAISDLGQLDEQFF. CDR3 sequence (DNA): TGTGCCATCAGTGACCTCGGACAGCTCGATGAGCAGTTCTTC.

V is TRBV7-2 and J is TRBJ2-5; 14 bases are shared with TRBD2. The germline V gene encodes CDR1 SGHTA and CDR2 FQGNSA. The CDR3 covers 20 residues. After removal of 0 bases from V and 2 bases from J, the junction contained 11 bases not matched to a gene. The CDR3 sequence is CASSLAHRSRLAGGQETQYF. In DNA form, the CDR3 reads TGTGCCAGCAGCTTAGCCCATCGGTCAAGACTAGCGGGAGGGCAAGAGACCCAGTACTTC.

With regard to this clone: The junction departs from germline at one end; a sequencing error may be responsible. Other DNA sequences of this sample code for an identical CDR3. The rearrangement uses TRBV3-1 (or the pseudogene TRBV3-2) and TRBJ2-7, with TRBD2 identical over 7 bases. Germline-derived CDR1 and CDR2 are LGHDT and YNNKEL (reference sequence). This CDR3 comprises 13 residues. CDR3 DNA sequence: TGTGCCAGCGGTCTAGCGGACTCCTACGAGCAGTATTTC. Its translation: CASGLADSYEQYF.

The chain combines TRBV6-6 with TRBJ1-3, with TRBD1 identical over 7 bases. Germline CDR1 reads MNHNY; CDR2 reads SVGAGI (reference sequence). The CDR3 runs 16 residues. Germline trimming cut 0 bases from V and 0 bases from J; bases unmatched to any gene: 2. In nucleotides, the CDR3 is TGTGCCAGCAGTTACTCGGGACAGAGCTCTGGAAACACCATATATTTT. Its protein is CASSYSGQSSGNTIYF.

The V call is TRBV13, the J call TRBJ2-1; D may be TRBD1 (5 bases). The CDR3 is 15 amino acids. Trimming stripped 3 bases from V and 8 bases from J, with 17 bases between. Germline CDR1 is PRHDT and CDR2 is FYEKMQ (reference sequence). CDR3 bases: TGTGCCAGCAGCTTCCGGAACCGATGGGGCGATGAGCAGTTCTTC. The encoded protein is CASSFRNRWGDEQFF. The complete variable domain, with remaining parts taken from reference TRBV13 and TRBJ2-1, reads AAGVIQSPRHLIKEKRETATLKCYPIPRHDTVYWYQQGPGQDPQFLISFYEKMQSDKGSIPDRFSAQQFSDYHSELNMSSLELGDSALYFCASSFRNRWGDEQFFGPGTRLTVL.

The rearrangement links TRBV5-1 to TRBJ2-6; no definite D call. This CDR3 spans 14 amino acids. In germline, CDR1 is SGHRS, CDR2 YFSETQ. The ends were cut back, 3 bases at V and 4 bases at J, with 8 bases in the middle. The CDR3, as DNA: TGCGCCAGCAGCTCCCTCGAGGGGGCCAACGTCCTGACTTTC. Protein product: CASSSLEGANVLTF. Complete variable domain (other parts from reference TRBV5-1 and TRBJ2-6): KAGVTQTPRYLIKTRGQQVTLSCSPISGHRSVSWYQQTPGQGLQFLFEYFSETQRNKGNFPGRFSGRQFSNSRSEMNVSTLELGDSALYLCASSSLEGANVLTFGAGSRLTVL.